Given below is one T cell receptor beta chain in context. This sample stems from a study of blood T cells in healthy people across ages. The V end was cut by 0 bases, the J end by 5 bases, with 9 bases between. The CDR3 sequence is 13 residues long. Germline values: CDR1 SGHRS, CDR2 YFSETQ. Together with a sample-barcoded 5' primer, a J-beta primer mix was included in a second PCR lasting about 6 to 11 cycles. Each CDR3 protein gets one entry after TCRdb re-called the 5' RACE reads with MiXCR. This table holds around 940,000 distinct CDR3 sequences, roughly 50% found once. The sequenced sample was blood. The rearrangement joins TRBV5-1 to TRBJ2-7, with no clear D. The clonotype originates from a woman in her fifties or sixties in good health. In nucleotides, the CDR3 is TGCGCCAGCAGCTTGGTGGGCGTAAACGAGCAGTACTTC. It codes for CASSLVGVNEQYF.